This record concerns one TCR beta chain sequence. Its antigen is unknown. The sample belongs to a study of cytomegalovirus exposure and HLA in healthy donors. Per germline, CDR1 MDHEN and CDR2 SYDVKM. J lost 0 bases, V lost 3 bases, and 6 bases had no gene match. This CDR3 region has 17 residues. The method was immunoSEQ multiplex PCR; TCRdb's version includes in-frame clones alone and lacks a portion of them. The sample lists about 200,000 clones, around 87% occurring once. The study drew the donors from its 120-subject validation cohort, separate from the 666-subject first cohort. Study-level findings and limits: Despite most TCR sequences being rare, some public TCRs occurred in many donors. In the 130 or so validation repertoires, a later analysis found that first-cohort TCR clusters tended to co-occur. Cytomegalovirus-associated TCR beta chains were listed, numbering 164.

The chain has TRBV28 and TRBJ2-1; 9 bases line up with TRBD2. The sequenced sample was PBMCs. The origin of this receptor is a woman younger than 35 in good health and CMV-seropositive. The CDR3 DNA sequence: TGTGCCAGCAGTTTCGACCTAGCGGGAAGCTCCTACAATGAGCAGTTCTTC. Protein product: CASSFDLAGSSYNEQFF.